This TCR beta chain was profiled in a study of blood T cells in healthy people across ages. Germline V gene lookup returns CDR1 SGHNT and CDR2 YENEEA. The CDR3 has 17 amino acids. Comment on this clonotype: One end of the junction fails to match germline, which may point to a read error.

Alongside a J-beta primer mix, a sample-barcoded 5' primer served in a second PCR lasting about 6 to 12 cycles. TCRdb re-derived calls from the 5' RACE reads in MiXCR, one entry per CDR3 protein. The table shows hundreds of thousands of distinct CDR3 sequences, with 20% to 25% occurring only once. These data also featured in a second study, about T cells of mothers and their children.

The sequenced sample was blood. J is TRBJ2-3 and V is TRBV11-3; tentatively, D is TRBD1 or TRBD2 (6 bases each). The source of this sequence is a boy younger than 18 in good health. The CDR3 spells CAGSLDSAGTITDTQYF. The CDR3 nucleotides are TGTGCCGGCAGCTTAGATTCCGCGGGGACAATCACAGATACGCAGTATTTT. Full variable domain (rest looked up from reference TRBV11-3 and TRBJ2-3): EAGVVQSPRYKIIEKKQPVAFWCNPISGHNTLYWYLQNLGQGPELLIRYENEEAVDDSQLPKDRFSAERLKGVDSTLKIQPAELGDSAVYLCAGSLDSAGTITDTQYFGPGTRLTVL.